Sequencing of this T cell receptor (beta chain) was carried out in a study of blood T cell repertoires in COVID-19. Study in general: PBMCs, B-cell-depleted T cells, or T cells were the source of the cDNA or gDNA that made up the material.

In the source study's methods: Estimated nucleated cell counts came from reference gene primer amplification. TCRdb's table, derived via immunoSEQ multiplex PCR, lists solely in-frame clones and lacks some. The V and J calls and clone size are taken from that table; D and trimming were inferred from the DNA. The data show 220,000 or so clones, around four fifths seen once. This clone was seen only once. Material: peripheral blood. The TCR comes from a woman of 80 years or more with COVID-19, enrolled during active disease.

The CDR3 spells CASSPTGGALPAKNIQYF. In DNA, the CDR3 is TGTGCCAGCAGCCCGACTGGCGGGGCCCTCCCTGCCAAAAACATTCAGTACTTC. This sequence joins TRBV4-2 and TRBJ2-4; possible D gene TRBD2, 6 bases. This CDR3 is 18 amino acids long. Germline values: CDR1 LGHNA, CDR2 YNFKEQ. V was clipped by 4 bases and J by 1 base, with 20 bases between them.